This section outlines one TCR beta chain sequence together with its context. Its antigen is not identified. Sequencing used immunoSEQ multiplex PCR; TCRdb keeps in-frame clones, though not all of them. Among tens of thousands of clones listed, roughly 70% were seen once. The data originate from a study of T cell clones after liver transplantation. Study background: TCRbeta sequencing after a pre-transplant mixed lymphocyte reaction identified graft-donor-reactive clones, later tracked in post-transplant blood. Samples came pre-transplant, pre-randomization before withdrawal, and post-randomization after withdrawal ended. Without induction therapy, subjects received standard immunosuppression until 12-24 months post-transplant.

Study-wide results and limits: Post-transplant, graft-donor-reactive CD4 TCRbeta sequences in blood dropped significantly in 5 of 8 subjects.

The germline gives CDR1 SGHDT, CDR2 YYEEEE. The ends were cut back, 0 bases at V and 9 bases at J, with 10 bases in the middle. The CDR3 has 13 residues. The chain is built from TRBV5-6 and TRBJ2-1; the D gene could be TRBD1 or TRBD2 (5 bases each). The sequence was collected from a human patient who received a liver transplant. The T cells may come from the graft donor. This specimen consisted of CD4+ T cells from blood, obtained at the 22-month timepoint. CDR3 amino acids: CASSLGRGGEQFF. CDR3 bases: TGTGCCAGCAGCTTGGGTCGGGGCGGTGAGCAGTTCTTC.